The 24 T cell receptor beta chains below were found in one sample sequenced in a study of cytomegalovirus exposure and HLA in healthy donors. The PCR had 60 Vbeta and 13 Jbeta primers. Using immunoSEQ multiplex PCR, the repertoire was profiled, and TCRdb retains in-frame clones only, with some absent. The table has around 190,000 clones, 70% to 85% seen once. The sample was PBMCs. The origin of the receptors is a woman between 40 and 55 years old in good health and CMV-seronegative.

V and J are TRBV13 and TRBJ2-5, with D perhaps matching TRBD2 (5 bases). Germline CDR1 and CDR2: PRHDT and FYEKMQ (reference sequence). The length of the CDR3 is 14 residues. The V gene lost 4 bases and the J gene lost 1 base, with 10 bases spanning the gap. This CDR3 is CASSSRGAQETQYF. The CDR3 nucleotides read TGTGCCAGCAGCTCTCGGGGAGCCCAAGAGACCCAGTACTTC.

V and J are TRBV5-1 and TRBJ2-3; D gene ambiguous. Germline V gives CDR1 SGHRS, CDR2 YFSETQ. Trimming pared 4 bases from V and 2 bases from J, leaving 14 bases between. The CDR3 contains 15 residues. CDR3 sequence: CASSLVAPTTDTQYF. The CDR3, as DNA: TGCGCCAGCAGCCTAGTGGCCCCCACCACAGATACGCAGTATTTT.

The chain has TRBV18 and TRBJ2-5; D not resolved. CDR1 and CDR2 (germline): KGHSH, LQKENI. The V and J ends lost 5 bases and 5 bases respectively, with 15 bases between them. The CDR3 is 14 amino acids. This chain's CDR3 is CASSVRGGDETQYF. CDR3 bases: TGTGCCAGCTCAGTCAGAGGTGGAGATGAGACCCAGTACTTC.

The CDR3 bases are TGTGCCAGTAGTGCAGGGGGGACCCAGTACTTC. It specifies CASSAGGTQYF. This chain uses TRBV19 with TRBJ2-5; 7 bases are a match to TRBD1. The CDR3 is made up of 11 amino acids. J lost 7 bases, V lost 5 bases, and 1 base had no gene match. CDR1 LNHDA and CDR2 SQIVND come from the germline V gene (reference sequence).

The chain uses TRBV6-6 and TRBJ1-1; D is perhaps TRBD1 (5 bases). CDR1 MNHNY and CDR2 SVGAGI come from the germline V gene (reference sequence). V was clipped by 6 bases and J by 6 bases, with 11 bases between them. The CDR3 has 12 residues. CDR3 DNA sequence: TGTGCCAGCAGACGCAGGGAATCTGAAGCTTTCTTT. It yields the protein CASRRRESEAFF.

The chain carries TRBV29-1 and TRBJ1-4; 9 bases match TRBD1. The J segment lost 7 bases and the V segment lost 0 bases, leaving 9 bases of the junction unmatched. Germline CDR1 SQVTM, CDR2 ANQGSEA. CDR3 length equals 16 residues. CDR3: CSVEDRTGVGFEKLFF. DNA for the CDR3: TGCAGCGTTGAAGACAGGACAGGGGTGGGCTTTGAAAAACTGTTTTTT.

J is TRBJ2-7 and V is TRBV5-1, with D unresolved. In germline, CDR1 is SGHRS, CDR2 YFSETQ. The CDR3 is made up of 13 amino acids. V was cut by 4 bases and J by 6 bases, with 14 bases left in between. The CDR3 coding sequence is TGCGCCAGCAGCCTACCCCCGGTCACCGAGCAGTACTTC. Amino acids: CASSLPPVTEQYF.

The chain carries TRBV5-1 and TRBJ2-3, with TRBD2 matching 9 bases. Germline-derived CDR1 and CDR2 are SGHRS and YFSETQ. The CDR3 is 16 amino acids. Trimming cost V 6 bases and J 2 bases; bases outside gene matches: 10. The DNA of the CDR3 is TGCGCCAGCACCCCATCAGCGGGGGGTTCCACAGATACGCAGTATTTT. Translated: CASTPSAGGSTDTQYF.

This clone was seen just once. This chain uses TRBV7-9 with TRBJ1-2, with unresolved D. V lost 1 base, J lost 10 bases, and 7 bases lay in between. The germline CDR1 and CDR2 sequences are SEHNR and FQNEAQ (reference sequence). This CDR3 contains 11 residues. The DNA of the CDR3 is TGTGCCAGCAGCTTAGGAGTTCTCTACACCTTC. Translated, it gives CASSLGVLYTF.

The chain recombines TRBV28 with TRBJ2-7; maybe TRBD1 (6 bases). CDR3 length equals 11 residues. CDR1 is MDHEN and CDR2 is SYDVKM in the germline V gene. V was trimmed by 5 bases and J by 6 bases, leaving 8 bases between them. The CDR3 loop reads CASSEGGEQYF. CDR3 nucleotide sequence: TGTGCCAGCAGTGAAGGGGGCGAGCAGTACTTC.

The chain has TRBV5-1 and TRBJ1-1; the match to TRBD1 covers 9 bases. This CDR3 is 15 amino acids long. Germline CDR1 and CDR2: SGHRS and YFSETQ. The V gene end was trimmed by 2 bases and the J gene end by 1 base; junction bases not matched to a gene: 3. As DNA, the CDR3 is TGCGCCAGCAGCTTCACAGGGGGCCGGAACACTGAAGCTTTCTTT. Protein: CASSFTGGRNTEAFF.

The V call is TRBV5-8, the J call TRBJ1-2; no firm D call. From germline, CDR1 is SGHTS and CDR2 YDEGEE. V lost 3 bases to trimming and J lost 7 bases, with 19 bases between them. The CDR3 is 15 residues long. The CDR3 coding sequence is TGTGCCAGCAGCTCTTACACGAAAGGGAGATCTGGCTACACCTTC. Amino acid sequence: CASSSYTKGRSGYTF.

The chain is built from TRBV29-1 and TRBJ2-1; D may be TRBD2 (5 bases). Per the germline V gene, CDR1 is SQVTM and CDR2 is ANQGSEA. The germline V and J ends were trimmed by 2 bases and 9 bases, with 14 bases remaining between them. The CDR3 has 13 amino acids. Here the CDR3 DNA reads TGCAGCGTTGAAAGAATAGAGGGTTTTGAGCAGTTCTTC. This gives the protein CSVERIEGFEQFF.

The J gene is TRBJ2-5, the V gene TRBV6-6; the match to TRBD1 covers 7 bases. Near its end, the DNA agrees better with TRBJ2-7, so the J call may be wrong. The germline gives CDR1 MNHNY, CDR2 SVGAGI (reference sequence). CDR3 length: 13 residues. In DNA, the CDR3 is TGTGCCAGCAGTCAACAGGGGCTTAGCGAGCAGTACTTC. Translated, it gives CASSQQGLSEQYF.

Only one count was recorded for this clone. The chain combines TRBV5-1 with TRBJ2-7, with TRBD2 matching over 7 bases. CDR3 length equals 15 residues. V lost 5 bases to trimming and J lost 0 bases; unmatched junction nucleotides: 8. Germline assignment: CDR1 SGHRS and CDR2 YFSETQ. The CDR3 sequence: CASSWGGEGSYEQYF. The DNA for the CDR3 is TGCGCCAGCAGTTGGGGCGGGGAGGGCTCCTACGAGCAGTACTTC.

Here the CDR3 DNA reads TGTGCCAGCAGTCCCCCGGGACAGGGATTTCGTTATGGCTACACCTTC. It yields the protein CASSPPGQGFRYGYTF. This chain connects TRBV28 to TRBJ1-2, with 9 bases that match TRBD1. The V gene end was trimmed by 5 bases and the J gene end by 5 bases; junction bases not matched to a gene: 12. This CDR3 spans 16 amino acids. The germline V gene has CDR1 MDHEN and CDR2 SYDVKM.

The CDR3 sequence: CASSVGAVTSYEQYF. The CDR3 region has the DNA TGTGCCAGCAGCGTAGGGGCAGTAACCTCCTACGAGCAGTACTTC. This chain connects TRBV9 to TRBJ2-7; no clear D gene. CDR3 size: 15 residues. Germline CDR1 SGDLS, CDR2 YYNGEE. The V end lost 0 bases, the J end lost 0 bases, and 10 bases lay between the germline ends.

The chain recombines TRBV19 with TRBJ1-2, with D tentatively TRBD1 (5 bases). The CDR3 is made up of 14 amino acids. Germline values: CDR1 LNHDA, CDR2 SQIVND (reference sequence). V lost 5 bases and J 7 bases, leaving 17 bases between the germline ends. The CDR3: CASSDDQGSAGYTF. In DNA form, the CDR3 reads TGTGCCAGTAGTGACGATCAGGGATCGGCTGGCTACACCTTC.

V gene TRBV9 combines with J gene TRBJ1-2; D uncertain. CDR3 length: 13 residues. Germline V gene lookup returns CDR1 SGDLS and CDR2 YYNGEE. The ends were cut back, 0 bases at V and 5 bases at J, with 8 bases in the middle. DNA of the CDR3: TGTGCCAGCAGCGTAGGAACAGATTATGGCTACACCTTC. Translation gives CASSVGTDYGYTF. Supplemented by reference TRBV9 and TRBJ1-2, the full variable domain reads DSGVTQTPKHLITATGQRVTLRCSPRSGDLSVYWYQQSLDQGLQFLIQYYNGEERAKGNILERFSAQQFPDLHSELNLSSLELGDSALYFCASSVGTDYGYTFGSGTRLTVV.

This sequence joins TRBV5-4 and TRBJ1-2; maybe TRBD1 (6 bases). In germline, CDR1 is SGHNT, CDR2 YYREEE (reference sequence). V lost 0 bases to trimming and J lost 3 bases, with 9 bases between them. This CDR3 is built from 14 residues. The CDR3, as DNA: TGTGCCAGCAGCTTGGGGGCAGGGGACTATGGCTACACCTTC. It codes for CASSLGAGDYGYTF.

The chain carries TRBV10-3 and TRBJ2-1; D may be TRBD2 (6 bases). The V and J ends lost 4 bases and 2 bases respectively, with 12 bases between them. The germline V gene encodes CDR1 ENHRY and CDR2 SYGVKD. The CDR3 covers 15 residues. The CDR3 DNA reads TGTGCCATCAGTGCGATTAGCGGAACCTACAATGAGCAGTTCTTC. Amino acid sequence: CAISAISGTYNEQFF.

This chain links TRBV5-1 with TRBJ1-4; D unresolved. The CDR3 totals 15 residues. Per the germline V gene, CDR1 is SGHRS and CDR2 is YFSETQ. Trimming left V 4 bases short and J 3 bases short, with 13 bases between. This CDR3 reads CASSPQSGSNEKLFF. The DNA for the CDR3 is TGCGCCAGCAGCCCCCAGTCGGGGTCTAATGAAAAACTGTTTTTT.

The CDR3 sequence is CTSSQEVQGLNYGYTF. For the CDR3, the DNA is TGCACCAGCAGCCAAGAGGTCCAGGGCCTTAACTATGGCTACACCTTC. V and J are TRBV1 and TRBJ1-2; the tabulated D call, TRBD1, remains unverified against the DNA. TRBV1 is deemed a pseudogene. The CDR3 totals 16 residues.

This clone showed up just a few times. The genes are TRBV7-2 and TRBJ2-4; D might be TRBD1 (6 bases). With 1 base removed from V and 4 bases from J, the gap between germline ends came to 17 bases. From germline, CDR1 is SGHTA and CDR2 FQGNSA. The CDR3 extends over 17 amino acids. The CDR3 loop reads CASSLVSGRGGKNIQYF. In nucleotides, the CDR3 is TGTGCCAGCAGCTTAGTCAGTGGAAGAGGGGGAAAAAACATTCAGTACTTC.